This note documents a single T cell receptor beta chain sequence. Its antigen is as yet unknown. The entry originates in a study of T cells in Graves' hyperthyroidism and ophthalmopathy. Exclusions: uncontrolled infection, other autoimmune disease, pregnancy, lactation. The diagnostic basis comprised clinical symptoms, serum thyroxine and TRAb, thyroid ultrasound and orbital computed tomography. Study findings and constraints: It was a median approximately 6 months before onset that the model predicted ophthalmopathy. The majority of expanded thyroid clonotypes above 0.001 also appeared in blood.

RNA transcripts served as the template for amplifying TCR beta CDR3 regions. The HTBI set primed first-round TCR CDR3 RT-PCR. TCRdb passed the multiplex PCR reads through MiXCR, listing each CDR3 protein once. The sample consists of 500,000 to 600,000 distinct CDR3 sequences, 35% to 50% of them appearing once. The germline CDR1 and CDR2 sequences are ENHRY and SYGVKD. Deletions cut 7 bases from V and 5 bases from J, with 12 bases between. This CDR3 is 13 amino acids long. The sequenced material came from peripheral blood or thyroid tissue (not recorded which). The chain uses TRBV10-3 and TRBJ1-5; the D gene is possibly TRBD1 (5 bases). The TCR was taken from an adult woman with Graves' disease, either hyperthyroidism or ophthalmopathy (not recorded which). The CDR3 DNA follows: TGTGCCATCACTCAGGGTGTGGATCAGCCCCAGCATTTT. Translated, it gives CAITQGVDQPQHF.